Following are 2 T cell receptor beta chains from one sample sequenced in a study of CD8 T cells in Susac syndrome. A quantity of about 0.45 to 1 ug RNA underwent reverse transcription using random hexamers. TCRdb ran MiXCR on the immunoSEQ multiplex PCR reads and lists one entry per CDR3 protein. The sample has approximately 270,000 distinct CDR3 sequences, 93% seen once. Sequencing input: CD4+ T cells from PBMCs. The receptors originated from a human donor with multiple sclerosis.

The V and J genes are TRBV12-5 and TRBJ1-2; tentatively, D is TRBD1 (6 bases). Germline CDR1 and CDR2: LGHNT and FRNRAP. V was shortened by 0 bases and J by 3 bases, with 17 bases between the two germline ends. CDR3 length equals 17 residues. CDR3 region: CASGLVLRGPPDYGYTF. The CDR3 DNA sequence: TGTGCTAGTGGTTTGGTACTCAGGGGCCCCCCGGACTATGGCTACACCTTC.

CDR3 sequence: CASSPSGTGNGYTF. DNA for the CDR3: TGTGCCAGCTCACCTTCCGGGACAGGGAATGGCTACACCTTC. The V call is TRBV18, the J call TRBJ1-2, with 9 nucleotides matching TRBD1. Germline CDR1 reads KGHSH; CDR2 reads LQKENI. V lost 3 bases, J lost 6 bases, and 5 bases stayed unmatched. This CDR3 contains 14 residues. The full variable domain, in which reference TRBV18 and TRBJ1-2 provide the parts outside the CDR3, is NAGVMQNPRHLVRRRGQEARLRCSPMKGHSHVYWYRQLPEEGLKFMVYLQKENIIDESGMPKERFSAEFPKEGPSILRIQQVVRGDSAAYFCASSPSGTGNGYTFGSGTRLTVV.